This TCR beta chain was captured in a study of T and B cells in COVID-19 patients. The overall study: Comorbidities linked to unfavorable COVID-19 outcome were present in about 90% of the 20 active-infection patients.

Whole-study findings and limits: Clonality of TRB repertoires was high in active COVID-19; recovery brought above-healthy diversity and richness.

The V segment lost 1 base and the J segment 5 bases; nucleotides outside the gene matches: 8. The CDR3 spans 16 residues. Germline CDR1 SEHNR, CDR2 FQNEAQ (reference sequence). BIOMED2 TRB-A/B primer pools were used in multiplex TRB PCR. TCRdb ran MiXCR on the multiplex PCR reads and lists one entry per CDR3 protein. The table records about 22,000 distinct CDR3 sequences, around 28% of them present only once. Worth noting for this clonotype: Its antigen is not known.

Each TRB amplification used about 220-500 ng of genomic DNA from blood. The TCR was taken from a human donor who had recovered from COVID-19. The J gene is TRBJ2-1, the V gene TRBV7-9; 7 bases fit TRBD1. Sequencing was done on a sample of blood. The CDR3 loop reads CASSLVGRDRNNEQFF. The CDR3 DNA reads as TGTGCCAGCAGCTTAGTGGGTAGGGACAGAAACAATGAGCAGTTCTTC.